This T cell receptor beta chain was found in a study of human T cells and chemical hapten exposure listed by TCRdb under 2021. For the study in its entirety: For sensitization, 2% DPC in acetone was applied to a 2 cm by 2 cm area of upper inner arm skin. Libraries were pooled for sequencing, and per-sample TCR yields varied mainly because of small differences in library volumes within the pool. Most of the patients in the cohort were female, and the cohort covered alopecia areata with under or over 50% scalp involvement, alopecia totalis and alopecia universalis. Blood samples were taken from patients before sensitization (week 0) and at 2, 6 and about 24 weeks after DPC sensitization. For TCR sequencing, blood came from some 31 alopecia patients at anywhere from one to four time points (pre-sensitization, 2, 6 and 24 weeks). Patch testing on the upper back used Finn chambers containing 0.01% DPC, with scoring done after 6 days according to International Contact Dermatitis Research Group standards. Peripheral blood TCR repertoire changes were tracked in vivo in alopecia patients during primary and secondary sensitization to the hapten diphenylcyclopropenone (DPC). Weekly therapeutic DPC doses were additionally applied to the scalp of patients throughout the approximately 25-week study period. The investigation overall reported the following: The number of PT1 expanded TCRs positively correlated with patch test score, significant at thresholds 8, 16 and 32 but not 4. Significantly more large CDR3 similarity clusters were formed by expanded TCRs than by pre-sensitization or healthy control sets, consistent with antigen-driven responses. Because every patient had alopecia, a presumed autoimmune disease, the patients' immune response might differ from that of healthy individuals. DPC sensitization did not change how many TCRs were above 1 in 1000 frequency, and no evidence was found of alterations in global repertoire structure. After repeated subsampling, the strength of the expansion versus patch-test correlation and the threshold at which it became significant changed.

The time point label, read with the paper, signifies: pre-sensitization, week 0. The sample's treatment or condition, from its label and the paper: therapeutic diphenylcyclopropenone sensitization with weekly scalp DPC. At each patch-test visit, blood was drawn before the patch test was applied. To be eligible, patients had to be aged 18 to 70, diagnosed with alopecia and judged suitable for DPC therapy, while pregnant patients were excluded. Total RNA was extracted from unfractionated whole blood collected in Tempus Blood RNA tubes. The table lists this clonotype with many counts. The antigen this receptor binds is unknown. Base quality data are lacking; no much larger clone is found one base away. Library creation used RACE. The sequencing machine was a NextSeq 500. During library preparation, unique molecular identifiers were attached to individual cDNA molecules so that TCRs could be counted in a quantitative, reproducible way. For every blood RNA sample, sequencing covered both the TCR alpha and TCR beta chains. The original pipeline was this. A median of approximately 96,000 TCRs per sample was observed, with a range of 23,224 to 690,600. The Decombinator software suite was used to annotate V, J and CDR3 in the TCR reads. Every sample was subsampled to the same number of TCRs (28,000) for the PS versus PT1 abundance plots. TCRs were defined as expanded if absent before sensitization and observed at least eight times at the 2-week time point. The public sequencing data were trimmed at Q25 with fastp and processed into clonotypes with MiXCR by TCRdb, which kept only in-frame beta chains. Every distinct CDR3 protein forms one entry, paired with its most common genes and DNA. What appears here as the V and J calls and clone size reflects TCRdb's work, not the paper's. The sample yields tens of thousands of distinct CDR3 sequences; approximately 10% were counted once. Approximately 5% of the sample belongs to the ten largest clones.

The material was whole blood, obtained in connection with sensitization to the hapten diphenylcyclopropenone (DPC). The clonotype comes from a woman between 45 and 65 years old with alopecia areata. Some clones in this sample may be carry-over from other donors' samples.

In nucleotides, the sequence is TGTGCCAGCAGCTTGGGTGGGGCCGCTGGAAACACCATATATTTT. Translated, it gives CASSLGGAAGNTIYF. The chain uses TRBV13 and TRBJ1-3; TRBD1 is a weak D gene call, 5 bases matching. The germline V gene (reference sequence) specifies PRHDT as CDR1 and FYEKMQ as CDR2. There are 15 amino acids in the CDR3, from cysteine to phenylalanine inclusive. Only the CDR3 portion is preserved as DNA: 45 bases, with reading frame beginning at the first base. The V and J ends are trimmed by 3 bases and 2 bases, leaving 11 bases between them.